The 14 T cell receptor beta chains below all came from one sample that was sequenced in a study of T cell responses to AZD1222 COVID-19 vaccine. Repertoires were generated with immunoSEQ multiplex PCR, while TCRdb's copy carries only in-frame clones and drops some. In the table there are over 150,000 clones, less than 95% of which are singletons. Material: peripheral blood, obtained on day 0 of AZD1222 vaccination. The receptors were gathered from an adult in good health.

About this clone itself: Additional DNA sequences in this sample encode the identical CDR3. This rearrangement joins TRBV12-3 or TRBV12-4 to TRBJ1-5; D is possibly TRBD1 (6 bases). This CDR3 comprises 13 residues. Trimming left V 2 bases short and J 4 bases short, with 6 bases between. This chain's CDR3 is CASSLQGNQPQHF. CDR3 coding DNA: TGTGCCAGCAGTTTACAGGGGAATCAGCCCCAGCATTTT.

The chain uses TRBV5-1 and TRBJ2-7; a possible D gene is TRBD2 (6 bases). V lost 2 bases to trimming and J lost 5 bases, with 8 bases between them. CDR3 length: 12 residues. CDR1 is SGHRS, CDR2 YFSETQ, per germline. As DNA, the CDR3 is TGCGCCAGCAGCTTCGGGGGAGACGAGCAGTACTTC. Translated: CASSFGGDEQYF.

The V gene is TRBV9, the J gene TRBJ1-6, with 11 bases that match TRBD1. V was pared by 3 bases and J by 7 bases, with 9 bases of the junction left unmatched. This CDR3 is 17 amino acids long. The V gene's germline CDR1 is SGDLS and CDR2 YYNGEE. The DNA of the CDR3 is TGTGCCAGCAGCGCCTCGTTGGACAGGGGGCAAAATTCACCCCTCCACTTT. Translation gives CASSASLDRGQNSPLHF.

This chain uses TRBV11-3 with TRBJ2-7; 7 bases line up with TRBD1. In germline, CDR1 is SGHNT, CDR2 YENEEA. The CDR3 contains 13 residues. V gave up 1 base and J gave up 4 bases; unmatched junction bases: 1. The CDR3 protein is CASSLGDSYEQYF. DNA of the CDR3: TGTGCCAGCAGCTTAGGGGACAGTTACGAGCAGTACTTC.

The chain links TRBV5-1 to TRBJ2-2; D not certain. This CDR3 spans 16 amino acids. Germline V gene lookup returns CDR1 SGHRS and CDR2 YFSETQ. The ends were cut back, 1 base at V and 1 base at J, with 11 bases in the middle. The CDR3 DNA sequence: TGCGCCAGCAGCTTGTCGCAGGCCGAGAACACCGGGGAGCTGTTTTTT. It specifies CASSLSQAENTGELFF.

This chain joins TRBV19 and TRBJ2-1; D unclear. There are 10 residues in the CDR3. V was clipped by 8 bases and J by 8 bases, with 7 bases between them. From germline, CDR1 is LNHDA and CDR2 SQIVND (reference sequence). This CDR3 is CASGSYEQFF. The DNA of the CDR3 is TGTGCCAGTGGAAGCTATGAGCAGTTCTTC.

This chain connects TRBV27 to TRBJ2-2; D is possibly TRBD2 (5 bases). The germline V and J ends were trimmed by 10 bases and 0 bases, with 27 bases remaining between them. Germline CDR1 is MNHEY and CDR2 is SMNVEV (reference sequence). The CDR3 loop spans 19 amino acids. In nucleotides, the CDR3 is TGTGCCAACCCATCCCCAACAGAGGGAATAAACCCGAACACCGGGGAGCTGTTTTTT. It codes for CANPSPTEGINPNTGELFF.

The rearrangement uses TRBV7-8 and TRBJ1-3; D remains unclear. Germline loops: CDR1 SGHVS, CDR2 FQNEAQ. The CDR3 totals 15 residues. V gave up 4 bases and J gave up 0 bases, with 10 bases separating them. CDR3 coding DNA: TGTGCCAGCAGCTCACCATTCCCCTCTGGAAACACCATATATTTT. Translated, it gives CASSSPFPSGNTIYF.

This sequence joins TRBV5-1 and TRBJ2-7; D remains unclear. Per the germline V gene, CDR1 is SGHRS and CDR2 is YFSETQ. V was shortened by 4 bases and J by 7 bases, with 15 bases between the two germline ends. The CDR3 length is 13 residues. The CDR3 loop is CASSSWTTEEQYF. The CDR3 DNA is TGCGCCAGCAGCAGCTGGACCACCGAGGAGCAGTACTTC.

The CDR3 DNA reads TGTGCCAGCAGCACCCACACCGGGGAGCTGTTTTTT. Protein sequence: CASSTHTGELFF. The chain couples TRBV9 to TRBJ2-2, with D unclear. This CDR3 has 12 amino acids. V was cut by 4 bases and J by 3 bases, with 4 bases left in between. The germline V gene has CDR1 SGDLS and CDR2 YYNGEE.

In the case of this clone: One junction end disagrees with the germline gene, perhaps due to a read error. The chain links TRBV7-9 to TRBJ1-1; D is ambiguous. The CDR3 contains 15 residues. Germline V gene data show CDR1 as SEHNR and CDR2 as FQNEAQ (reference sequence). The CDR3 reads CASSLAVSSDTEAFF. In nucleotides, the CDR3 is TGTGCCAGCAGTTTAGCCGTATCCTCGGACACTGAAGCTTTCTTT.

The V and J genes are TRBV7-9 and TRBJ1-5; D remains unclear. Looked up from germline, CDR1 is SEHNR and CDR2 is FQNEAQ (reference sequence). Trimming took 1 base from V and 5 from J, leaving 12 bases between them. CDR3 size: 15 residues. The DNA of the CDR3 is TGTGCCAGCAGCTTAGGGGGTGCCGGGGATCAGCCCCAGCATTTT. It translates to CASSLGGAGDQPQHF. The variable domain in full, with the rest retrieved from reference TRBV7-9 and TRBJ1-5, is DTGVSQNPRHKITKRGQNVTFRCDPISEHNRLYWYRQTLGQGPEFLTYFQNEAQLEKSRLLSDRFSAERPKGSFSTLEIQRTEQGDSAMYLCASSLGGAGDQPQHFGDGTRLSIL.

This chain uses TRBV6-5 with TRBJ2-7, with 9 positions matching TRBD1. With 7 bases clipped from V and 5 bases from J, the junction kept 6 bases outside the gene matches. The V gene's germline CDR1 is MNHEY and CDR2 SVGAGI. The CDR3 totals 13 residues. CDR3 amino acids: CASKGTGPDEQYF. Written as DNA, the CDR3 is TGTGCCAGCAAGGGGACAGGGCCAGACGAGCAGTACTTC.

The V call is TRBV7-8, the J call TRBJ2-7, with D perhaps matching TRBD1 or TRBD2 (5 bases each). The CDR3 has 14 residues. The V end was cut by 5 bases, the J end by 5 bases, with 16 bases between. Germline V gene data show CDR1 as SGHVS and CDR2 as FQNEAQ. Here the CDR3 DNA reads TGTGCCAGCAGCCCCCCGGGCCGAGGGGACGAGCAGTACTTC. Translating gives CASSPPGRGDEQYF.